Here is one T cell receptor beta chain with its context. The data originate from a study of cytomegalovirus exposure and HLA in healthy donors. In the PCR, 60 Vbeta and 13 Jbeta primers were used. The protocol was immunoSEQ multiplex PCR, while the TCRdb copy is restricted to in-frame clones and leaves out a portion. The table records some 120,000 clones, 70% to 80% of them present only once. The CDR3 length is 14 residues. V was pared by 0 bases and J by 2 bases, with 2 bases of the junction left unmatched. The germline V gene encodes CDR1 SGHRS and CDR2 YFSETQ. Sequencing was done on a sample of PBMCs. The J gene is TRBJ2-7, the V gene TRBV5-1, with 7 bases that match TRBD1. This TCR derives from a man aged 50-60 years in good health and CMV-seronegative. The DNA for the CDR3 is TGCGCCAGCAGCTTGGACAGGGGTCCCTACGAGCAGTACTTC. It is translated as CASSLDRGPYEQYF. The variable domain in full, completed from reference TRBV5-1 and TRBJ2-7, reads KAGVTQTPRYLIKTRGQQVTLSCSPISGHRSVSWYQQTPGQGLQFLFEYFSETQRNKGNFPGRFSGRQFSNSRSEMNVSTLELGDSALYLCASSLDRGPYEQYFGPGTRLTVT.